The rows below give T cell receptor beta chains drawn from one sample of a study of blood T cell repertoires in COVID-19. Data came from immunoSEQ multiplex PCR; TCRdb stores just in-frame clones and leaves some out. In the table there are under 95,000 clones, about 83% of which are singletons. What was sequenced was peripheral blood. The receptors stem from a man aged 55 to 70 with acute or convalescent COVID-19. CDR3s include the opening cysteine and the closing phenylalanine or tryptophan. A D gene is named only where the DNA matches it firmly. Size is omitted from some rows. Given values are once, few, many or a class for expanded clones.

cdr3_nt	cdr3_aa	j_call	v_call	clone_size	d_call
TGTGCCAGTAGTATAGGTGCGGGCGGCACCGGGGAGCTGTTTTTT	CASSIGAGGTGELFF	TRBJ2-2	TRBV19	NA	NA
TGTGCCTGGCCCATCGGGGGTAAGGGGGAGCAGTACTTC	CAWPIGGKGEQYF	TRBJ2-7	TRBV30	NA	NA
TGCAGCGCGGAGAGGGGGAGAGGCTACACCTTC	CSAERGRGYTF	TRBJ1-2	TRBV29-1	NA	NA
TGTGCCAGCGGGTCAGCAGGGGGCTTTCTCTATGGCTACACCTTC	CASGSAGGFLYGYTF	TRBJ1-2	TRBV27	NA	TRBD1
TGTGCCAGTAGTATTTTTATGTTAGGACAGCGACTTGGGCAGCCCCAGCATTTT	CASSIFMLGQRLGQPQHF	TRBJ1-5	TRBV19	NA	NA
TGTGCCAGCAGCTCAAGTGGGCGGGGGTTCTACAATGAGCAGTTCTTC	CASSSSGRGFYNEQFF	TRBJ2-1	TRBV7-6	NA	TRBD2
TGTGCCAGCAGCCAAGACCTAAGGACTAGCGGGGCCCAGATCTACAATGAGCAGTTCTTC	CASSQDLRTSGAQIYNEQFF	TRBJ2-1	TRBV4-2	NA	TRBD2
TGTGCCAGCTCACCAAGGGGGCTTAACACCGGGGAGCTGTTTTTT	CASSPRGLNTGELFF	TRBJ2-2	TRBV18	NA	TRBD1
TGCGCCAGCAGCCAAGATGGACAGACTAGCAATCAGCCCCAGCATTTT	CASSQDGQTSNQPQHF	TRBJ1-5	TRBV4-1	NA	NA
TGTGCCAGCAGCGCCAACACGCTGGGGGAGGGGTACTATGGCTACACCTTC	CASSANTLGEGYYGYTF	TRBJ1-2	TRBV9	NA	NA
TGTGCCAGCAGCCCCCACCTGAGGCTAGCGGAAAGAGCTTACAATGAGCAGTTCTTC	CASSPHLRLAERAYNEQFF	TRBJ2-1	TRBV9	NA	TRBD2
TGTGCCAGCAGCCCAAAGATGTATAGCGGGGACGGGGCCTACAATGAGCAGTTCTTC	CASSPKMYSGDGAYNEQFF	TRBJ2-1	TRBV11-2	NA	TRBD2
TGCGCCAGCAGCCTGGACAGGAATTATGGCTACACCTTC	CASSLDRNYGYTF	TRBJ1-2	TRBV5-1	NA	TRBD1
TGTGCCAGCAGTTACTCTTCCGGGCCGGGGAATCAGCCCCAGCATTTT	CASSYSSGPGNQPQHF	TRBJ1-5	TRBV6-2/TRBV6-3	once	NA
TGTGCCAGCAACAGATATACAGGGTATGGGGCCAACGTCCTGACTTTC	CASNRYTGYGANVLTF	TRBJ2-6	TRBV6-6	once	NA
TGTGCCAGCTCACCACAGGGGTTGAGCAATCAGCCCCAGCATTTT	CASSPQGLSNQPQHF	TRBJ1-5	TRBV18	NA	NA
TGTGCCACCAGCAGTCAACAACCCAGGGAGACCCAGTACTTC	CATSSQQPRETQYF	TRBJ2-5	TRBV15	NA	NA
TGCGCCAGCAGCTTCGGGGGGAGCTACAATGAGCAGTTCTTC	CASSFGGSYNEQFF	TRBJ2-1	TRBV5-1	NA	TRBD2
TGTGCCAGCAGCCGAGGGACAGGGGGCCTCAGGTGGGACAATGAGCAGTTCTTC	CASSRGTGGLRWDNEQFF	TRBJ2-1	TRBV7-6	NA	TRBD1
TGCGCCAGCAGCCAAGCTTTTCGACAGCGGGGGAACACCGGGGAGCTGTTTTTT	CASSQAFRQRGNTGELFF	TRBJ2-2	TRBV4-3	NA	TRBD2
TGTGCCAGCTCACCAGACAGCAGTGAGCAGTTCTTC	CASSPDSSEQFF	TRBJ2-1	TRBV18	NA	NA
TGTGCCAGCAGCGCCCCCCCAGGGGAGGCCAAAAACATTCAGTACTTC	CASSAPPGEAKNIQYF	TRBJ2-4	TRBV21-1	NA	NA
TGTGCCAGCAGCTTAGGGGGGGTCTTTACCAAAGAGACCCAGTACTTC	CASSLGGVFTKETQYF	TRBJ2-5	TRBV7-2	NA	NA
TGTGCCAGCAGCCCTCTGGGGGGGGGCACTGAAGCTTTCTTT	CASSPLGGGTEAFF	TRBJ1-1	TRBV7-9	NA	NA
TGTGCTAGTGGTTTGGAACTACCCCAAGAGACCCAGTACTTC	CASGLELPQETQYF	TRBJ2-5	TRBV12-5	NA	NA
TGTGCCAGCAGCCCCAGAGCGGGGGGGGGAGATACGCAGTATTTT	CASSPRAGGGDTQYF	TRBJ2-3	TRBV9	NA	TRBD2
TGTGCCAGCTCACCACGGACCGGACAGTTGGGGCGCACCGGGGAGCTGTTTTTT	CASSPRTGQLGRTGELFF	TRBJ2-2	TRBV18	NA	NA
TGTGCCAGCTCACCAAATGAGGCAACTAATGAAAAACTGTTTTTT	CASSPNEATNEKLFF	TRBJ1-4	TRBV18	NA	NA
TGTGCCAGCAGCGACAGGTACTATGGCTACACCTTC	CASSDRYYGYTF	TRBJ1-2	TRBV12-3/TRBV12-4	NA	NA
TGTGCCAGCAGCCCACGCCTACCCTCCCACCAGGGGCCCTACGAGCAGTACTTC	CASSPRLPSHQGPYEQYF	TRBJ2-7	TRBV11-2	NA	NA
TGTGCCAGCAGGTCCAGGGTGTCAGCTTTCTTT	CASRSRVSAFF	TRBJ1-1	TRBV12-3/TRBV12-4	medium-sized	NA
TGTGCCATCAGTCAGGGTGCGGGGGGGCGTACAGATACGCAGTATTTT	CAISQGAGGRTDTQYF	TRBJ2-3	TRBV10-3	NA	TRBD2
TGTGCCAGCAGCACCGTAGCGGGGCCAAACAATGAGCAGTTCTTC	CASSTVAGPNNEQFF	TRBJ2-1	TRBV7-3	NA	TRBD2
TGTGCCACTGGGGCGACAGCGGGTAATCAGCCCCAGCATTTT	CATGATAGNQPQHF	TRBJ1-5	TRBV19	NA	NA
TGCAGTGGAACAGGGGGTTATGGCTACACCTTC	CSGTGGYGYTF	TRBJ1-2	TRBV20-1	NA	TRBD1
TGTGCCAGCAGCTTAGGGAGGAACACTGAAGCTTTCTTT	CASSLGRNTEAFF	TRBJ1-1	TRBV7-2	NA	NA
TGCGCCAGCAGCCAAGAAGGAGTGAACACTGAAGCTTTCTTT	CASSQEGVNTEAFF	TRBJ1-1	TRBV4-3	NA	NA
TGTGCCAGCAGTGAAGCTCACAGGGGAGTAGATGGCTACACCTTC	CASSEAHRGVDGYTF	TRBJ1-2	TRBV6-1	NA	TRBD1
TGCGCCAGCAGCCCGACCGGGATTGAGCAGTTCTTC	CASSPTGIEQFF	TRBJ2-1	TRBV4-3	NA	NA
TGTGCCAGCAGCTTAGGGACTAGCGGGGCCACAGATACGCAGTATTTT	CASSLGTSGATDTQYF	TRBJ2-3	TRBV7-3	NA	TRBD2
TGTGCCACCAGCAGAGACCCGGGACTGATCAATGAGCAGTTCTTC	CATSRDPGLINEQFF	TRBJ2-1	TRBV15	NA	NA
TGTGCCAGCAGTTCCCCCGGGACAGAGTTCACCGGGGAGCTGTTTTTT	CASSSPGTEFTGELFF	TRBJ2-2	TRBV6-7	NA	TRBD1
TGTGCCACCAGTGAAGGTGCGCAGGGGGCCCCTGAAGCTTTCTTT	CATSEGAQGAPEAFF	TRBJ1-1	TRBV24-1	few	TRBD1
TGTGCCGGTGGCCGTGAATGGGGGGGGTCCAAAAACATTCAGTACTTC	CAGGREWGGSKNIQYF	TRBJ2-4	TRBV30	NA	TRBD2
TGTGCCAGCAGTTACCGGAGCTCTGGAAACACCATATATTTT	CASSYRSSGNTIYF	TRBJ1-3	TRBV6-5	NA	NA
TGCGCCAGCAGCTTGGCGGGACAGGGGGCCCCCGGGGAGCTGTTTTTT	CASSLAGQGAPGELFF	TRBJ2-2	TRBV5-1	NA	TRBD1
TGTGCCAGCAGCTTAGCGGGAGAGTCACTTGGCTACACCTTC	CASSLAGESLGYTF	TRBJ1-2	TRBV7-2	NA	NA
TGCGCCAGCAGCCTTATGTGGGGGGGCAGATCCTACAATGAGCAGTTCTTC	CASSLMWGGRSYNEQFF	TRBJ2-1	TRBV4-3	NA	NA
TGTGCCAGCGAAAGCCGGGGGGCTGGGACTGAAGCTTTCTTT	CASESRGAGTEAFF	TRBJ1-1	TRBV2	NA	NA
TGTGCCAGCAGCCCAGGACAGGGGGCATGGTCCACTGAAGCTTTCTTT	CASSPGQGAWSTEAFF	TRBJ1-1	TRBV5-4	once	TRBD1
TGTGCCAGCAGTCCCTTAGCGGGGGGTCCCTACGAGCAGTACTTC	CASSPLAGGPYEQYF	TRBJ2-7	TRBV27	NA	TRBD2
TGTGCCAGTAGTCCCCAGGGGGGCGCGGTCAACTATGGCTACACCTTC	CASSPQGGAVNYGYTF	TRBJ1-2	TRBV19	few	TRBD1
TGTGCCAGCAGAGTCACCACAGCGAACACTGAAGCTTTCTTT	CASRVTTANTEAFF	TRBJ1-1	TRBV6-5	few	NA
TGTGCCAGTAGTATCGGACAGCGCACAGATACGCAGTATTTT	CASSIGQRTDTQYF	TRBJ2-3	TRBV19	NA	NA
TGCGCCAGCAGCCAAGAAGTGGTCGGGAGTATTAACTATGGCTACACCTTC	CASSQEVVGSINYGYTF	TRBJ1-2	TRBV4-3	few	NA
TGTGCCAGCAGCGTCGGACAGGCCCAGAACACTGAAGCTTTCTTT	CASSVGQAQNTEAFF	TRBJ1-1	TRBV7-9	NA	TRBD1
TGTGCCAGCAGCGTAGACGACTCTGAAGCTTTCTTT	CASSVDDSEAFF	TRBJ1-1	TRBV9	NA	NA